The 17 T cell receptor beta chains in this list originate from one sample, sequenced in a study of blood T cell repertoires in COVID-19. Profiling relied on immunoSEQ multiplex PCR, and the TCRdb table lists in-frame clones only, not all of them. The table includes some 300,000 clones, around nine tenths detected once. The sample consisted of peripheral blood. The receptors come from a man in his sixties or seventies with acute or convalescent COVID-19.

The chain joins TRBV29-1 to TRBJ1-1, with D maybe TRBD1 (5 bases). CDR1 is SQVTM, CDR2 ANQGSEA, per germline. The CDR3 spans 14 residues. The V gene lost 7 bases and the J gene lost 4 bases, with 19 bases spanning the gap. CDR3 in amino acids: CSASNRGVGTEAFF. CDR3 DNA: TGCAGCGCCTCAAACCGGGGGGTGGGCACTGAAGCTTTCTTT. Full variable domain (remainder filled in from reference TRBV29-1 and TRBJ1-1): SAVISQKPSRDICQRGTSLTIQCQVDSQVTMMFWYRQQPGQSLTLIATANQGSEATYESGFVIDKFPISRPNLTFSTLTVSNMSPEDSSIYLCSASNRGVGTEAFFGQGTRLTVV.

This chain joins TRBV14 and TRBJ2-1; 12 nucleotides match TRBD1. The ends lost 0 bases at V and 9 bases at J; junction bases unmatched: 3. The CDR3 is 15 residues long. The germline CDR1 and CDR2 sequences are SGHDN and FVKESK. CDR3 bases: TGTGCCAGCAGCCAAGATGGGACAGGGGGCGGTGAGCAGTTCTTC. Protein product: CASSQDGTGGGEQFF.

Comment on this clone: At one end the junction does not follow the germline gene, possibly because of a read error. The V gene is TRBV4-3, the J gene TRBJ1-5, with D possibly matching TRBD1 (5 bases). The CDR3 sequence is 15 residues long. Germline V gene data show CDR1 as LGHNA and CDR2 as YSLEER. The CDR3: CASSKDQGRNQPQHF. The CDR3 DNA reads TGCGCCAGCAGCAAAGATCAGGGTCGCAATCAGCCCCAGCATTTT.

This chain links TRBV18 with TRBJ2-2; weak D call: TRBD2 (5 bases). Per the germline V gene, CDR1 is KGHSH and CDR2 is LQKENI. The CDR3 has 17 amino acids. V was pared by 5 bases and J by 2 bases, with 18 bases between. In DNA form, the CDR3 reads TGTGCCAGCTCATTCGGCCAACCGGGAACCAACACCGGGGAGCTGTTTTTT. Protein product: CASSFGQPGTNTGELFF.

This chain uses TRBV4-2 with TRBJ1-2, with 8 nucleotides matching TRBD1. Germline assignment: CDR1 LGHNA and CDR2 YNFKEQ. Trimming cost V 3 bases and J 3 bases; bases outside gene matches: 6. The CDR3 contains 15 residues. This CDR3 reads CASSQDRAIHYGYTF. The CDR3 nucleotides are TGTGCCAGCAGCCAGGACAGGGCAATTCACTATGGCTACACCTTC.

There are a few counts of this clone. The rearrangement uses TRBV4-1 and TRBJ1-1, with 7 bases lining up with TRBD1. The germline gives CDR1 MGHRA, CDR2 YSYEKL. After removal of 4 bases from V and 1 base from J, the junction contained 6 bases not matched to a gene. CDR3 length: 15 amino acids. This chain's CDR3 is CASSPRDSWNTEAFF. CDR3 sequence (DNA): TGCGCCAGCAGCCCTAGGGACAGTTGGAACACTGAAGCTTTCTTT.

The V call is TRBV28, the J call TRBJ1-1; 9 nucleotides match TRBD1. CDR3 length equals 13 residues. V was clipped by 6 bases and J by 5 bases; unmatched bases: 4. Germline assignment: CDR1 MDHEN and CDR2 SYDVKM. The CDR3: CASRLDRGTEAFF. DNA of the CDR3: TGTGCCAGCAGACTAGACAGGGGGACTGAAGCTTTCTTT.

V gene TRBV5-1 combines with J gene TRBJ1-2; D is unresolved. Trimming removed 2 bases from V and 5 bases from J, with 10 bases in between. Germline V CDR1 and CDR2: SGHRS, YFSETQ. This CDR3 has 13 residues. The chain's CDR3 is CASSLDNRYGYTF. In nucleotides, the CDR3 is TGCGCCAGCAGCTTAGACAATCGGTATGGCTACACCTTC.

The rearrangement links TRBV6-2 or TRBV6-3 to TRBJ2-3; 8 bases match TRBD1. Germline V gives CDR1 MNHEY, CDR2 SVGEGT. The CDR3 is made up of 16 amino acids. Trimming removed 6 bases from V and 0 bases from J; junction bases left unmatched: 8. CDR3 nucleotides: TGTGCCAGCAGCTCTGGACAGGGAACAAGCACAGATACGCAGTATTTT. Translated, it gives CASSSGQGTSTDTQYF.

The chain couples TRBV6-5 to TRBJ2-1; the D gene is possibly TRBD2 (7 bases). The CDR3 covers 14 residues. CDR1 is MNHEY and CDR2 is SVGAGI in the germline V gene. V lost 1 base and J 8 bases, leaving 12 bases between the germline ends. The CDR3 sequence is CASSYLRGRDEQFF. The CDR3 nucleotides read TGTGCCAGCAGTTACTTGCGGGGGCGAGATGAGCAGTTCTTC.

The chain links TRBV7-6 to TRBJ2-1; TRBD2 matches at 10 bases. Germline CDR1 and CDR2: SGHVS and FNYEAQ. The CDR3 covers 17 residues. V lost 1 base, J lost 0 bases, and 3 bases stayed unmatched. The CDR3 bases are TGTGCCAGCAGCTTAGTGTCTAGCGGGAGCTCCTACAATGAGCAGTTCTTC. It yields the protein CASSLVSSGSSYNEQFF.

The chain has TRBV7-3 and TRBJ1-6; 12 bases line up with TRBD1. This CDR3 has 14 amino acids. After removal of 5 bases from V and 9 bases from J, the junction contained 2 bases not matched to a gene. Germline V gene lookup returns CDR1 SGHTA and CDR2 FQGTGA. CDR3 bases: TGTGCCAGCAGCCGGGGACAGGGGGCTTCACCCCTCCACTTT. Translation gives CASSRGQGASPLHF.

The chain combines TRBV9 with TRBJ2-2, with D perhaps TRBD2 (6 bases). Trimming stripped 6 bases from V and 5 bases from J, with 14 bases between. The CDR3 consists of 14 residues. Germline V gene lookup returns CDR1 SGDLS and CDR2 YYNGEE. The CDR3 DNA follows: TGTGCCAGCATGGCGGAGGGTAGGACCGGGGAGCTGTTTTTT. Amino acids: CASMAEGRTGELFF.

The chain links TRBV3-1 (or the pseudogene TRBV3-2) to TRBJ1-1, with D maybe TRBD1 (5 bases). The CDR3 covers 12 residues. V lost 4 bases and J 4 bases, leaving 7 bases between the germline ends. Germline CDR1 LGHDT, CDR2 YNNKEL (reference sequence). DNA for the CDR3: TGTGCCAGCAGCCCCGGGGGCACTGAAGCTTTCTTT. Its protein is CASSPGGTEAFF.

The rearrangement links TRBV25-1 to TRBJ1-6, with TRBD1 identical over 8 bases. Germline V gene sequence: CDR1 MGHDK, CDR2 SYGVNS. The CDR3 spans 15 residues. The ends lost 0 bases at V and 11 bases at J; junction bases unmatched: 6. The CDR3 reads CASSEYGQGFAPLHF. The CDR3 region has the DNA TGTGCCAGCAGTGAATATGGACAGGGTTTTGCACCCCTCCACTTT. The whole variable domain, filled in from reference TRBV25-1 and TRBJ1-6, reads EADIYQTPRYLVIGTGKKITLECSQTMGHDKMYWYQQDPGMELHLIHYSYGVNSTEKGDLSSESTVSRIRTEHFPLTLESARPSHTSQYLCASSEYGQGFAPLHFGNGTRLTVT.

The chain recombines TRBV30 with TRBJ1-2; 9 bases are shared with TRBD1. Germline V gives CDR1 GTSNPN, CDR2 SVGIG (reference sequence). Losses at the gene ends were 3 bases for V and 5 bases for J; bases not matched to a gene: 7. The CDR3 has 14 amino acids. DNA of the CDR3: TGTGCCTGGAGGGATACAGGGGGCGCTTATGGCTACACCTTC. It translates to CAWRDTGGAYGYTF.

The chain has TRBV10-3 and TRBJ2-1; tentative D call: TRBD1 (6 bases). The V gene's germline CDR1 is ENHRY and CDR2 SYGVKD. V gave up 11 bases and J gave up 6 bases, with 17 bases separating them. The CDR3 runs to 13 residues. CDR3 residues: CASRKQGTNEQFF. In DNA, the CDR3 is TGTGCCTCTAGAAAACAGGGCACCAATGAGCAGTTCTTC.